This TCR beta chain comes out of a study of shared clonotypes between healthy human individuals. Study summary: The study used three CD4 naive, three CD4 memory, two CD8 naive and one CD8 memory plate per donor.

The CDR3 extends over 13 amino acids. Germline CDR1 and CDR2: LNHDA and SQIVND (reference sequence). V lost 7 bases, J lost 2 bases, and 11 bases lay in between. The method was immunoSEQ multiplex PCR; TCRdb's version includes in-frame clones alone and lacks a portion of them. This sample has 2 million to 2.5 million clones; under 95% occur once, and the top ten carry roughly 0.34%. This clonotype was sampled from a man younger than 35 in good health. Some clones in this sample may be carry-over from other donors' samples. Sample: naive CD4+ T cells from PBMCs. As for subset: CD45RA+ positively selected. The rearrangement links TRBV19 to TRBJ1-2, with no clear D. The CDR3 region is CASNDMPNYGYTF. For the CDR3, the DNA is TGTGCCAGTAACGACATGCCAAACTATGGCTACACCTTC.